A selection of T cell receptor beta chains follows, all from one sample in a study of blood T cells in healthy people across ages. Via MiXCR, TCRdb re-called the 5' RACE reads, giving one row per CDR3 protein. The sample contains fewer than 800,000 distinct CDR3 sequences, roughly 30% of which appear only once. The material sequenced was blood. Receptor source: a woman at least 80 years old in good health. Each CDR3 is given with its conserved first and last residue. Fields, in order: J gene, clone size, V gene, D gene, CDR3 DNA, CDR3 protein. The D gene is left open where the match is weak. Clone sizes are given selectively: once, few, many, or a class where the clone is expanded.

j_gene: TRBJ1-5
abundance: many
v_gene: TRBV14
d_gene: .
CDR3nt: TGTGCCAGCAGCGGGTCGGGAAATCAGCCCCAGCATTTT
CDR3aa: CASSGSGNQPQHF

j_gene: TRBJ1-1
abundance: few
v_gene: TRBV6-1
d_gene: TRBD1
CDR3nt: TGTGCCAGCAGGGCCTCAGGGGGCGGCACTGAAGCTTTCTTT
CDR3aa: CASRASGGGTEAFF

j_gene: TRBJ2-7
abundance: many
v_gene: TRBV29-1
d_gene: .
CDR3nt: TGCAGCGCTATAGGACAACCGCCCTACGAGCAGTACTTC
CDR3aa: CSAIGQPPYEQYF

j_gene: TRBJ2-7
abundance: .
v_gene: TRBV20-1
d_gene: .
CDR3nt: TGCAGTGCTAGATTTAGTACGGGGGAGAGCCACGAGCAGTACTTC
CDR3aa: CSARFSTGESHEQYF

j_gene: TRBJ1-1
abundance: .
v_gene: TRBV7-9
d_gene: .
CDR3nt: TGTGCCAGCAGCTTAGTTCAGACAGCGAACACTGAAGCTTTCTTT
CDR3aa: CASSLVQTANTEAFF

j_gene: TRBJ2-1
abundance: .
v_gene: TRBV10-3
d_gene: TRBD1
CDR3nt: TGTGCCATCAGCCCCAGACAGGGTCTGTACAATGAGCAGTTCTTC
CDR3aa: CAISPRQGLYNEQFF

j_gene: TRBJ1-5
abundance: .
v_gene: TRBV7-9
d_gene: .
CDR3nt: TGTGCCAGCAGCTTAGACACCGCCGGGACCTCCCAGCATTTT
CDR3aa: CASSLDTAGTSQHF

j_gene: TRBJ2-7
abundance: .
v_gene: TRBV29-1
d_gene: TRBD2
CDR3nt: TGCAGCGTTACCGGGACTAGCGGGAGTAACAACGAGCAGTACTTC
CDR3aa: CSVTGTSGSNNEQYF

j_gene: TRBJ2-5
abundance: many
v_gene: TRBV2
d_gene: .
CDR3nt: TGTGCCAGCAACCCGGGGGGCGCAGAGACCCAGTACTTC
CDR3aa: CASNPGGAETQYF

j_gene: TRBJ2-3
abundance: .
v_gene: TRBV5-1
d_gene: .
CDR3nt: TGCGCCAGCAGCTACCGGGGAGCTAGCACAGATACGCAGTATTTT
CDR3aa: CASSYRGASTDTQYF

j_gene: TRBJ1-4
abundance: many
v_gene: TRBV10-3
d_gene: .
CDR3nt: TGTGCCATCAGGGCTACCGGGACGGCGGAGGAAAAACTGTTTTTT
CDR3aa: CAIRATGTAEEKLFF

j_gene: TRBJ2-1
abundance: many
v_gene: TRBV24-1
d_gene: TRBD1
CDR3nt: TGTGCCACCAGTGAAGACAGGGACAATGAGCAGTTCTTC
CDR3aa: CATSEDRDNEQFF

j_gene: TRBJ1-3
abundance: many
v_gene: TRBV10-3
d_gene: .
CDR3nt: TGTGCCATCAGCGCACAGGGTCTCTCTGGAAACACCATATATTTT
CDR3aa: CAISAQGLSGNTIYF

j_gene: TRBJ2-7
abundance: .
v_gene: TRBV5-1
d_gene: .
CDR3nt: TGCGCCAGCATCCTCTCGCCCGGGACACCCTACGAGCAGTACTTC
CDR3aa: CASILSPGTPYEQYF

j_gene: TRBJ1-5
abundance: .
v_gene: TRBV6-2/TRBV6-3
d_gene: TRBD1
CDR3nt: TGTGCCAGTGCGGACAGGTCGGGCCAGCCCCAGCATTTT
CDR3aa: CASADRSGQPQHF

j_gene: TRBJ2-5
abundance: many
v_gene: TRBV20-1
d_gene: TRBD2
CDR3nt: TGCAGTGCTAGCACGCGGGGGGACGCACAAGAGACCCAGTACTTC
CDR3aa: CSASTRGDAQETQYF

j_gene: TRBJ2-7
abundance: many
v_gene: TRBV28
d_gene: TRBD1
CDR3nt: TGTGCCAGCATCGGGACAGAGACCTACGAGCAGTACTTC
CDR3aa: CASIGTETYEQYF

j_gene: TRBJ1-2
abundance: .
v_gene: TRBV12-3/TRBV12-4
d_gene: .
CDR3nt: TGTGCCAGCAGTTTTCTCGGCAGCGTCTATGGCTACACCTTC
CDR3aa: CASSFLGSVYGYTF

j_gene: TRBJ1-4
abundance: .
v_gene: TRBV20-1
d_gene: .
CDR3nt: TGCAGTGCTAGAGATCCCCAGGGGTTGGGGGAAAAACTGTTTTTT
CDR3aa: CSARDPQGLGEKLFF

j_gene: TRBJ2-7
abundance: many
v_gene: TRBV18
d_gene: TRBD1
CDR3nt: TGTGCCAGCTCCCCTTCAAGGGGGCAATCCTACGAGCAGTACTTC
CDR3aa: CASSPSRGQSYEQYF

j_gene: TRBJ1-4
abundance: few
v_gene: TRBV5-1
d_gene: .
CDR3nt: TGCGCCAGCAGCTTGACAGCAACTAATGAAAAACGGTTTTTT
CDR3aa: CASSLTATNEKRFF

j_gene: TRBJ2-7
abundance: many
v_gene: TRBV4-3
d_gene: .
CDR3nt: TGCGCCAGCAGCCTCAATACCGGGGGCGGCTACGAGCAGTACTTC
CDR3aa: CASSLNTGGGYEQYF

j_gene: TRBJ1-2
abundance: .
v_gene: TRBV12-5
d_gene: .
CDR3nt: TGTGCTAGTGGTTTCCCTGGGATGAGACAGTCAAACTATGGCTACACCTTC
CDR3aa: CASGFPGMRQSNYGYTF

j_gene: TRBJ2-1
abundance: many
v_gene: TRBV29-1
d_gene: .
CDR3nt: TGCAGCGCTCAGGGGTCACGATCGGGTGAGCAGTTCTTC
CDR3aa: CSAQGSRSGEQFF

j_gene: TRBJ2-3
abundance: .
v_gene: TRBV7-2
d_gene: .
CDR3nt: TGTGTCAGCAGCCCTACAAAGGATACGCAGTATTTT
CDR3aa: CVSSPTKDTQYF

j_gene: TRBJ1-4
abundance: .
v_gene: TRBV20-1
d_gene: .
CDR3nt: TGCAGTGCTAGGGAAAGGGGACGCGAAAAACTGTTTTTT
CDR3aa: CSARERGREKLFF

j_gene: TRBJ2-3
abundance: .
v_gene: TRBV3-1
d_gene: .
CDR3nt: TGTGCCAGCAGCCAAGATGGTATGGGTAGCACAGATACGCAGTATTTT
CDR3aa: CASSQDGMGSTDTQYF

j_gene: TRBJ1-1
abundance: .
v_gene: TRBV9
d_gene: .
CDR3nt: TGTGCCAGCAGCGCCTTCCCTCGGGACACTGAAGCTTTCTTT
CDR3aa: CASSAFPRDTEAFF

j_gene: TRBJ1-1
abundance: few
v_gene: TRBV5-1
d_gene: TRBD1
CDR3nt: TGCGCCAGCAGCACAGACAGGGGGCTCGGTGACACTGAAGCTTTCTTT
CDR3aa: CASSTDRGLGDTEAFF

j_gene: TRBJ1-5
abundance: many
v_gene: TRBV3-1
d_gene: .
CDR3nt: TGTGCCAGCAGCCAACAGGGACAGCCCCAGCATTTT
CDR3aa: CASSQQGQPQHF

j_gene: TRBJ2-7
abundance: .
v_gene: TRBV7-9
d_gene: .
CDR3nt: TGTGCCAGCAGCGATAGCGCCGAGCAGTACTTC
CDR3aa: CASSDSAEQYF

j_gene: TRBJ2-5
abundance: many
v_gene: TRBV9
d_gene: TRBD2
CDR3nt: TGTGCCAGCAGCCCTCAGACTAGCGGCCAAGAGACCCAGTACTTC
CDR3aa: CASSPQTSGQETQYF

j_gene: TRBJ2-3
abundance: .
v_gene: TRBV6-1
d_gene: TRBD2
CDR3nt: TGTGCCAGCAGTACGGGACTAGCGGGGGGCCTCACAGATACGCAGTATTTT
CDR3aa: CASSTGLAGGLTDTQYF

j_gene: TRBJ1-5
abundance: many
v_gene: TRBV6-2/TRBV6-3
d_gene: .
CDR3nt: TGTGCCAGCAACCGGGCGGGTGCGCCCCAGCATTTT
CDR3aa: CASNRAGAPQHF

j_gene: TRBJ2-7
abundance: .
v_gene: TRBV5-1
d_gene: .
CDR3nt: TGCGCCAGCAGCGCCGGAGACTCCAGCTCCTACGAGCAGTACTTC
CDR3aa: CASSAGDSSSYEQYF

j_gene: TRBJ2-4
abundance: many
v_gene: TRBV2
d_gene: TRBD1
CDR3nt: TGTGCCAGCGGCCGACAGGGAGACAAAAACATTCAGTACTTC
CDR3aa: CASGRQGDKNIQYF

j_gene: TRBJ2-7
abundance: many
v_gene: TRBV12-3/TRBV12-4
d_gene: TRBD1
CDR3nt: TGTGCCAGCAGTTCCAGGGACAGACACTACGAGCAGTACTTC
CDR3aa: CASSSRDRHYEQYF

j_gene: TRBJ2-2
abundance: .
v_gene: TRBV6-6
d_gene: .
CDR3nt: TGTGCCAGCAGTTACGCGATCGGGGAGCTGTTTTTT
CDR3aa: CASSYAIGELFF

j_gene: TRBJ2-1
abundance: many
v_gene: TRBV5-1
d_gene: TRBD2
CDR3nt: TGCGCCAGCAGCTTGGTTTTATCGGGGGGGCAGGCTTCGCAGTTCTTC
CDR3aa: CASSLVLSGGQASQFF

j_gene: TRBJ2-1
abundance: many
v_gene: TRBV3-1
d_gene: TRBD2
CDR3nt: TGTGCCAGCAGCCAAGATCCAGCGGGGGACCACAATGAGCAGTTCTTC
CDR3aa: CASSQDPAGDHNEQFF

j_gene: TRBJ2-7
abundance: many
v_gene: TRBV5-1
d_gene: TRBD1
CDR3nt: TGCGCCAGCACCCCAGACAGGGGCGCCTACGAGCAGTACTTC
CDR3aa: CASTPDRGAYEQYF

j_gene: TRBJ1-1
abundance: .
v_gene: TRBV15
d_gene: .
CDR3nt: TGTGCCACCAGCAGCAGAGGGGTGAACACTGAAGCTTTCTTT
CDR3aa: CATSSRGVNTEAFF

j_gene: TRBJ1-6
abundance: .
v_gene: TRBV4-2
d_gene: TRBD1
CDR3nt: TGTGCCAGCAGCCTCAACCCGGGACAGGGGGCGCGGAATTCACCCCTCCACTTT
CDR3aa: CASSLNPGQGARNSPLHF

j_gene: TRBJ2-3
abundance: many
v_gene: TRBV9
d_gene: TRBD2
CDR3nt: TGTGCCAGCAGCGTACTAGCGGGGGGAGCAGATACGCAGTATTTT
CDR3aa: CASSVLAGGADTQYF

j_gene: TRBJ2-3
abundance: .
v_gene: TRBV7-3
d_gene: .
CDR3nt: TGTGCCAGCAGCCCGTATCAGAGGGCAGATACGCAGTATTTT
CDR3aa: CASSPYQRADTQYF

j_gene: TRBJ2-7
abundance: .
v_gene: TRBV20-1
d_gene: .
CDR3nt: TGCAGTGCTAGAGAGGATCACGAGCAGTACTTC
CDR3aa: CSAREDHEQYF

j_gene: TRBJ2-1
abundance: many
v_gene: TRBV5-1
d_gene: .
CDR3nt: TGCGCCAGCAGCTTGGGATTACAGGGCGATGAGCAGTTCTTC
CDR3aa: CASSLGLQGDEQFF

j_gene: TRBJ2-3
abundance: many
v_gene: TRBV11-2
d_gene: .
CDR3nt: TGTGCCAGCAGCCCCCGACGGGGAGGCACAGATACGCAGTATTTT
CDR3aa: CASSPRRGGTDTQYF

j_gene: TRBJ2-5
abundance: .
v_gene: TRBV18
d_gene: TRBD2
CDR3nt: TGTGCCAGCTCACCCCGGACTAGCGGGGCCCAAGAGACCCAGTACTTC
CDR3aa: CASSPRTSGAQETQYF